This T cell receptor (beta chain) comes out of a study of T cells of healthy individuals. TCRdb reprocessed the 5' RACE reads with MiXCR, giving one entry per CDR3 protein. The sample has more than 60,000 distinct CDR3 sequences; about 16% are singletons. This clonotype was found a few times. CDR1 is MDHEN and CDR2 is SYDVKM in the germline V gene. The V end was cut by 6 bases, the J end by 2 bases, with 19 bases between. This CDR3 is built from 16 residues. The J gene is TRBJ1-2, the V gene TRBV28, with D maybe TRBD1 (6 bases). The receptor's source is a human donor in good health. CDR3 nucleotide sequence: TGTGCCAGCAGCTCAGGTGGGGGGCATGGCAACTATGGCTACACCTTC. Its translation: CASSSGGGHGNYGYTF.